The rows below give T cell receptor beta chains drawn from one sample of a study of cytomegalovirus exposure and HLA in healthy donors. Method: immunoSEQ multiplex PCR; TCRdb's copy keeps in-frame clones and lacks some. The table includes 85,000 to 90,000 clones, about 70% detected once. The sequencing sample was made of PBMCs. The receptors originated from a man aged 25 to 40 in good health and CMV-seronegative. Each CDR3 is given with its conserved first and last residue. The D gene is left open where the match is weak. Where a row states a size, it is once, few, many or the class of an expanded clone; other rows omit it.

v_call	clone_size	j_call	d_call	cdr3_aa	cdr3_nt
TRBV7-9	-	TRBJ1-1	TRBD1	CASSPRDRGREAFF	TGTGCCAGCAGCCCCCGGGACAGGGGCCGAGAGGCTTTCTTT
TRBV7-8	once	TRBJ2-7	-	CASSFTGPYEQYF	TGTGCCAGCAGCTTTACAGGACCCTACGAGCAGTACTTC
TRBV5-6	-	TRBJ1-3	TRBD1	CASSWTGTGNTIYF	TGTGCCAGCAGCTGGACAGGGACTGGAAACACCATATATTTT
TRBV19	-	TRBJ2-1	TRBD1	CASSTRDRDGDEQFF	TGTGCCAGTAGCACCCGGGACAGGGACGGCGATGAGCAGTTCTTC
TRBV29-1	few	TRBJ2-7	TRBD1	CSVGTGSSYEQYF	TGCAGCGTTGGGACAGGGAGCTCCTACGAGCAGTACTTC
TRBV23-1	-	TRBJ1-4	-	CASVTGFSANEKLFF	TGCGCCAGTGTTACAGGGTTTTCGGCTAATGAAAAACTGTTTTTT
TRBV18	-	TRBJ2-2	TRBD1	CASSPYQGVTGELFF	TGTGCCAGCTCACCATACCAGGGGGTGACCGGGGAGCTGTTTTTT
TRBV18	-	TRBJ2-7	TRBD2	CASSPGLAGWAVGEQYF	TGTGCCAGCTCACCAGGACTAGCGGGATGGGCCGTGGGCGAGCAGTACTTC
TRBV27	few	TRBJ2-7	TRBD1	CASSLLSQGVPHEQYF	TGTGCCAGCAGTTTATTATCGCAGGGGGTCCCCCACGAGCAGTACTTC
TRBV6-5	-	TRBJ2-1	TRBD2	CASSPSGGYNEQFF	TGTGCCAGCAGCCCAAGCGGGGGGTACAATGAGCAGTTCTTC
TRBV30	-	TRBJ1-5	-	CAWSVMAGNQPQHF	TGTGCCTGGAGTGTCATGGCAGGCAATCAGCCCCAGCATTTT
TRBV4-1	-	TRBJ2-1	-	CASSQDLYNEQFF	TGCGCCAGCAGCCAAGATCTCTACAATGAGCAGTTCTTC
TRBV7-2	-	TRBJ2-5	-	CASSPKETQYF	TGTGCCAGCAGCCCCAAAGAGACCCAGTACTTC
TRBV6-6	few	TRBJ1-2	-	CASTNWVQAPGYTF	TGTGCCAGCACCAACTGGGTACAGGCGCCTGGCTACACCTTC
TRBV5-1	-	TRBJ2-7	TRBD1	CASSFETGTGIYEQYF	TGCGCCAGCAGCTTTGAAACCGGGACAGGGATCTACGAGCAGTACTTC
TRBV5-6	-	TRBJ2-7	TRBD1	CASSFLVGGQGGHEQYF	TGTGCCAGCAGCTTTTTGGTCGGGGGACAGGGGGGGCACGAGCAGTACTTC
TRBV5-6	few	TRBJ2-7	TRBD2	CASSLRLAGANSYEQYF	TGTGCCAGCAGCTTGAGACTAGCGGGCGCTAACTCCTACGAGCAGTACTTC
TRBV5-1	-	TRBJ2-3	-	CASLKGSGPRATDTQYF	TGCGCCAGCCTAAAGGGGTCCGGGCCCCGGGCGACAGATACGCAGTATTTT
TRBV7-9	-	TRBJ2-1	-	CASSLPTGVAGAAYNEQFF	TGTGCCAGCAGCTTACCGACAGGGGTTGCGGGGGCCGCCTACAATGAGCAGTTCTTC
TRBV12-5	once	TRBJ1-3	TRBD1	CASGLVLGQSSGNTIYF	TGTGCTAGTGGTTTGGTACTGGGACAGTCCTCTGGAAACACCATATATTTT
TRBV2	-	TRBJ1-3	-	CASSEKLTGLSGNTIYF	TGTGCCAGCAGTGAAAAGTTAACAGGCCTCTCTGGAAACACCATATATTTT
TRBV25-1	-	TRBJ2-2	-	CASSKTATGELFF	TGTGCCAGCAGTAAGACAGCTACCGGGGAGCTGTTTTTT
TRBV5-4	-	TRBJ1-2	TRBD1	CASSSPGQNYGYTF	TGTGCCAGCAGCTCTCCGGGACAGAACTATGGCTACACCTTC
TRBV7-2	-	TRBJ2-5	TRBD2	CASSFQGLAGQETQYF	TGTGCCAGCAGCTTCCAAGGACTAGCGGGTCAAGAGACCCAGTACTTC
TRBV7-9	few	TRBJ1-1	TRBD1	CSSSPPTGGAVWDTEAFF	TGTTCCAGCAGCCCGCCGACAGGGGGCGCCGTTTGGGACACTGAAGCTTTCTTT
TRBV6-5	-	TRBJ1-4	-	CASSYSGRGEKLFF	TGTGCCAGCAGTTACTCAGGGAGAGGTGAAAAACTGTTTTTT
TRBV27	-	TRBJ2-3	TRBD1	CASRTTGPDTQYF	TGTGCCAGCAGAACGACAGGGCCAGATACGCAGTATTTT
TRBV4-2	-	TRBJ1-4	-	CASSHPPGHVATNEKLFF	TGTGCCAGCAGCCATCCCCCGGGACACGTTGCAACTAATGAAAAACTGTTTTTT
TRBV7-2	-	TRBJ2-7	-	CASRTGSGEQYF	TGTGCCAGCAGAACAGGGTCCGGCGAGCAGTACTTC
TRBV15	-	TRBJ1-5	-	CATSRDGAGDQPQHF	TGTGCCACCAGCAGAGATGGGGCAGGGGATCAGCCCCAGCATTTT
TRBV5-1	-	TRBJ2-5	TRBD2	CASSLEGLAGQETQYF	TGCGCCAGCAGCTTGGAGGGACTAGCAGGGCAAGAGACCCAGTACTTC
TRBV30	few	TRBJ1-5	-	CAWRTTGQNQPQHF	TGTGCCTGGAGGACGACAGGCCAAAATCAGCCCCAGCATTTT
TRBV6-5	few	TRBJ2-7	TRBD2	CASSSGAYEQYF	TGTGCCAGTTCTAGCGGAGCCTACGAGCAGTACTTC
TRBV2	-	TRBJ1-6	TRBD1	CASSEGTGVTTPLHF	TGTGCCAGCAGTGAAGGGACAGGGGTTACTACACCCCTCCACTTT
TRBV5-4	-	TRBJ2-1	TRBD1	CASSFNRGQGNEQFF	TGTGCCAGCAGCTTTAACAGGGGTCAGGGAAATGAGCAGTTCTTC
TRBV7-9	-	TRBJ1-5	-	CSSSSGIQPQHF	TGTTCCAGCAGCTCAGGGATTCAGCCCCAGCATTTT
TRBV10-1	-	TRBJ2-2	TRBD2	CASSGLAGDTGELFF	TGCGCCAGCAGTGGACTTGCGGGAGACACCGGGGAGCTGTTTTTT
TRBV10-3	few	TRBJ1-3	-	CAITGGDLSGNTIYF	TGTGCCATCACCGGAGGCGACCTCTCTGGAAACACCATATATTTT
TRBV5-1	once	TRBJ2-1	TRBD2	CASRVSARPSGYNEQFF	TGCGCCAGCAGGGTATCGGCCCGCCCTAGCGGCTACAATGAGCAGTTCTTC
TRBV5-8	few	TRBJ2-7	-	CASGSPITISQYEQYF	TGTGCCAGCGGGTCACCTATTACTATATCTCAGTACGAGCAGTACTTC
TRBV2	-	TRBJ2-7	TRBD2	CASGNSGIGEQYF	TGTGCCAGCGGAAATAGCGGGATCGGCGAGCAGTACTTC
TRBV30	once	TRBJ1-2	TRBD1	CAWRTGGFGYTF	TGTGCCTGGCGAACAGGGGGCTTTGGCTACACCTTC
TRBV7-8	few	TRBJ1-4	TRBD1	CASTKTGLREKLFF	TGTGCCAGCACCAAGACAGGGCTGAGGGAAAAACTGTTTTTT
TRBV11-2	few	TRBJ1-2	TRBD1	CASSFDRGNYGYTF	TGTGCCAGCAGCTTTGACAGGGGAAACTATGGCTACACCTTC
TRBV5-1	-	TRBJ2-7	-	CASSLDQGTRSYEQYF	TGCGCCAGCAGCTTGGACCAGGGGACCCGCTCCTACGAGCAGTACTTC
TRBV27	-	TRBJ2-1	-	CASSLSLGTRNEQFF	TGTGCCAGCAGTTTATCCCTAGGGACACGGAATGAGCAGTTCTTC
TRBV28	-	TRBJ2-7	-	CASRAVSYEQYF	TGTGCCAGCAGGGCCGTCTCCTACGAGCAGTACTTC
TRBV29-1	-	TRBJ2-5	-	CSVEGMGRHGAKQETQYF	TGCAGCGTTGAAGGGATGGGCCGACATGGGGCGAAACAAGAGACCCAGTACTTC
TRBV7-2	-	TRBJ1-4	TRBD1	CASSLGDRPQEKLFF	TGTGCCAGCAGCTTAGGGGACAGGCCCCAGGAAAAACTGTTTTTT
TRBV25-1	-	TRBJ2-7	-	CASLAGYEQYF	TGTGCCAGCCTCGCGGGCTACGAGCAGTACTTC
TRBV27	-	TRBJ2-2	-	CASSSDLFTGELFF	TGTGCCAGCAGTTCGGACTTATTCACCGGGGAGCTGTTTTTT